The sequence of this TCR beta chain was determined in a study of T cells in Graves' hyperthyroidism and ophthalmopathy. The CDR3 totals 14 residues. Germline CDR1 and CDR2: MNHEY and SVGAGI. Study-level findings and limits: Ophthalmopathy was distinguished from stable hyperthyroidism by 13 V-J signatures.

For this clonotype: Its specificity is unknown. One junction end does not reproduce the germline sequence, and a read error may be involved.

Stable Graves' hyperthyroidism denoted no ophthalmopathy progression over 18 months. Patients aged 18 to 65 had newly diagnosed hyperthyroidism of under 2 months' duration. Diagnosing involved the use of clinical symptoms, serum thyroxine and TRAb, thyroid ultrasound and orbital computed tomography. The CDR3 regions of TCR beta were amplified from RNA transcripts. Researchers ran a first-round RT-PCR on the TCR CDR3 using the HTBI primer set. One entry per CDR3 protein results from TCRdb running MiXCR on the multiplex PCR reads. This table holds around 400,000 distinct CDR3 sequences, roughly 25% found once.

This receptor was obtained from a man aged 45-65 years with Graves' hyperthyroidism. Sequencing used blood. The chain recombines TRBV6-5 with TRBJ1-1; possible D gene TRBD1, 6 bases. The CDR3 spells CAGSYGGAGTEAFF. The CDR3 nucleotides read TGTGCCGGCAGTTACGGGGGGGCAGGCACTGAAGCTTTCTTT.